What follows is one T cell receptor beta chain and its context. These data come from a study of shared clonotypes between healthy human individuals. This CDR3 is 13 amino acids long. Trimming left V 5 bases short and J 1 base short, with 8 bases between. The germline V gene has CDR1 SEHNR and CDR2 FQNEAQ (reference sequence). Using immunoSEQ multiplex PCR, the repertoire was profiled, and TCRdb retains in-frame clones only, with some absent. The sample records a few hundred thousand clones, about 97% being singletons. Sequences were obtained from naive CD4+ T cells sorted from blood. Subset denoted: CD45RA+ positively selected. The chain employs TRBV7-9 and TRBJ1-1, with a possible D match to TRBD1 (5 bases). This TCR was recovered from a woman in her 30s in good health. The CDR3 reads CASSPRGNTEAFF. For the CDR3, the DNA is TGTGCCAGCAGCCCTAGGGGGAACACTGAAGCTTTCTTT.